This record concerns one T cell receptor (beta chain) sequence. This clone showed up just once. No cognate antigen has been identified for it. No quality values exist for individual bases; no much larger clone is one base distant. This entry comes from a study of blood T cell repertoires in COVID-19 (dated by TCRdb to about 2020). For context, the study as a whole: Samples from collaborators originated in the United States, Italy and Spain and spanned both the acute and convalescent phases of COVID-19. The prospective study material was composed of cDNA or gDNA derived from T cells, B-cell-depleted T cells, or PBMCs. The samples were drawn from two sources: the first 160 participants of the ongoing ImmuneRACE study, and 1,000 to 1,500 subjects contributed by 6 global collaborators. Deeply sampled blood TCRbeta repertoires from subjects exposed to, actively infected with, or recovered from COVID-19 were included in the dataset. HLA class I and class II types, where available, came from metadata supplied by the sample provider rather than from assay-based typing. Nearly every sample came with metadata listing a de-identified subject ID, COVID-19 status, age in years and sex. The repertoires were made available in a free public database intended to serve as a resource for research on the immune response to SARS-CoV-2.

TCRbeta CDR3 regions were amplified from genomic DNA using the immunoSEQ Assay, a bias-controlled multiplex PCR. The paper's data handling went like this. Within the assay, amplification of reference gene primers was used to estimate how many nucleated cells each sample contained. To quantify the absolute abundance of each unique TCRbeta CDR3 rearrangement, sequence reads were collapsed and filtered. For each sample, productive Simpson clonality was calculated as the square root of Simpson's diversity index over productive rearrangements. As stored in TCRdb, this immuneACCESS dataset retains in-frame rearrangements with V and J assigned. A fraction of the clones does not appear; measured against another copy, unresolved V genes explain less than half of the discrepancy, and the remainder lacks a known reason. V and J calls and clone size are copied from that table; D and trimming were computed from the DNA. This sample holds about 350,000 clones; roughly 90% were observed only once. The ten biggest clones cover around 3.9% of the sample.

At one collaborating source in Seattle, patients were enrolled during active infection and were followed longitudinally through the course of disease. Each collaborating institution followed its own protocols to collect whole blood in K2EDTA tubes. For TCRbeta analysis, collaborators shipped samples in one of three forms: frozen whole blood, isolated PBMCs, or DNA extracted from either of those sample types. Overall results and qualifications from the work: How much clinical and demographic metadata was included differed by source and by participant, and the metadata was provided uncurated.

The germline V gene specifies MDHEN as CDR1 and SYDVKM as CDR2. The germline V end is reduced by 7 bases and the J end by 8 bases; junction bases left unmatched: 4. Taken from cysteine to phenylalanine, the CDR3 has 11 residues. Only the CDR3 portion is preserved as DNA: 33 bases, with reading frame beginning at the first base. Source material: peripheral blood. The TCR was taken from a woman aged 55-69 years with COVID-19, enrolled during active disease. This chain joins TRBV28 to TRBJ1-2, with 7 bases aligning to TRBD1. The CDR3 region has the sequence CASTDRAGYTF. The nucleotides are TGTGCCAGCACTGACAGGGCGGGCTACACCTTC.